The sequence of this T cell receptor beta chain was determined in a study of siplizumab effects on memory and regulatory T cells. Turning to this clone: Its antigen is unidentified.

This table comes from immunoSEQ multiplex PCR, and its TCRdb copy is limited to in-frame clones, with some not included. This sample has some 62,000 clones, with less than 85% found just once. This CDR3 comprises 14 residues. V was clipped by 2 bases and J by 5 bases, with 10 bases between them. CDR1 and CDR2 (germline): MNHEY, SMNVEV (reference sequence). Whole-study findings and limits: Greater diversity than memory cells seemed evident in naive T cells, which also appeared to be major alloresponse contributors. Unstimulated subsets captured only a minor fraction of alloreactive clones.

V and J are TRBV27 and TRBJ2-1; D possibly corresponds to TRBD2 (5 bases). Source material: memory CD4+ T cells sorted from blood. The TCR originated in a human donor in good health. DNA for the CDR3: TGTGCCAGCAGTTTACTCGGGGAGAACAATGAGCAGTTCTTC. Residues: CASSLLGENNEQFF.